This T cell receptor (beta chain) was captured by sequencing in a study of T cell responses to AZD1222 COVID-19 vaccine. Regarding this clone: Its specificity is unknown.

TCRdb keeps only in-frame clones here, not all; method: immunoSEQ multiplex PCR. The data contain 67,000 or so clones, over 80% of them singletons. Study-wide results and limits: Dominant CD4 TCR responses targeted spike regions 160-218 and 743-854. Recipients of two AZD1222 doses showed rising Spike-specific TCR breadth and depth. Among spike-specific TCRs, nearly half reportedly target unmutated variant regions. Clonal diversity may have been underestimated, and the donors were mostly white British, with more females than males.

Here the sequenced sample was peripheral blood, taken on day 0 of AZD1222 vaccination. The TCR was taken from an adult in good health.

CDR3 sequence: CASSGNRGSSGNTIYF. CDR3 bases: TGTGCCAGCAGCGGCAACAGGGGGAGCTCTGGAAACACCATATATTTT. The chain joins TRBV7-9 to TRBJ1-3; 8 bases align to TRBD1. V was clipped by 5 bases and J by 0 bases; unmatched bases: 6. Germline V lookup: CDR1 SEHNR, CDR2 FQNEAQ (reference sequence). This CDR3 comprises 16 residues.